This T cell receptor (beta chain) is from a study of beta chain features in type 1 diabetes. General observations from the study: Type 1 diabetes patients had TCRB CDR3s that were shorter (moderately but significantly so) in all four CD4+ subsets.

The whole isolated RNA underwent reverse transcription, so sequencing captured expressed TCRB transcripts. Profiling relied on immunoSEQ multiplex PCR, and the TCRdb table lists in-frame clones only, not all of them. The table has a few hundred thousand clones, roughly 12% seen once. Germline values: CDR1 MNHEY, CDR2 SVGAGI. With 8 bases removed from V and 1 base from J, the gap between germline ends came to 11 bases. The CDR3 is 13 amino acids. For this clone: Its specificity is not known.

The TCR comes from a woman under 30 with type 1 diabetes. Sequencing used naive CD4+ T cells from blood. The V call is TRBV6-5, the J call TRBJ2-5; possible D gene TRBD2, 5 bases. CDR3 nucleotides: TGTGCCAGCGGTGGGAGCCTCCAAGAGACCCAGTACTTC. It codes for CASGGSLQETQYF.